The next 9 T cell receptor beta chains were all read from a single sample in a study of human T cells and chemical hapten exposure (TCRdb year 2021). The time point label here, explained by the study, means: patch test 1, 2 weeks after DPC sensitization. According to the study, the label for this sample's treatment or condition signals: therapeutic diphenylcyclopropenone sensitization with weekly scalp DPC. Library generation was performed with RACE. The reads were generated on a NextSeq 500. Starting from the raw public reads, TCRdb applied fastp trimming at Q25, assembled clones with MiXCR and retained in-frame beta chains. When rows share a CDR3 protein, they turn into one entry using the most common DNA and genes. In this sample the table shows about 83,000 distinct CDR3 sequences, approximately 8% of which occur a single time. The leading ten clones occupy around 1.5% of the sample. Sequences were derived from whole blood, sampled in connection with sensitization to the hapten diphenylcyclopropenone (DPC). These receptors originate from a woman in her thirties with alopecia areata. Some clones in this sample may be carry-over from other donors' samples.

This clonotype has ten or more counts. This chain joins TRBV4-2 and TRBJ1-5, with D possibly matching TRBD1 (6 bases). V lost 0 bases, J lost 7 bases, and 13 bases lay in between. This CDR3 has 15 residues. Germline CDR1 and CDR2: LGHNA and YNFKEQ. For the CDR3, the DNA is TGTGCCAGCAGCCAAGATTGGGCGGACAGCCAGCCCCAGCATTTT. This sequence encodes CASSQDWADSQPQHF.

This clonotype was detected many times. CDR3 DNA sequence: TGTGCCAGCAGCCAAGGGCAGCCATTCAATCAGCCCCAGCATTTT. Encoded protein: CASSQGQPFNQPQHF. The chain links TRBV3-1 to TRBJ1-5, with unresolved D. The CDR3 spans 15 residues. In germline, CDR1 is LGHDT, CDR2 YNNKEL (reference sequence). V was shortened by 1 base and J by 3 bases, with 10 bases between the two germline ends.

This clonotype has at least ten counts. This chain uses TRBV12-3 or TRBV12-4 with TRBJ2-3; TRBD1 or TRBD2 may be the D gene (6 bases each). The V and J ends lost 7 bases and 4 bases respectively, with 18 bases between them. The CDR3 has 15 residues. Written as DNA, the CDR3 is TGTGCCAGCACTCGCCGGGGGCCTTGGGCAGATACGCAGTATTTT. Its protein product is CASTRRGPWADTQYF.

As for this clonotype: A much larger clone sits a single nucleotide away, making a read error possible. The chain couples TRBV4-1 to TRBJ1-1; D uncertain. V lost 3 bases and J 3 bases, leaving 14 bases between the germline ends. Per the germline V gene, CDR1 is MGHRA and CDR2 is YSYEKL. The CDR3 loop spans 15 amino acids. The CDR3 sequence: CASSHIPQGYTEAFF. The CDR3, as DNA: TGCGCCAGCAGCCATATACCCCAAGGGTACACTGAAGCTTTCTTT.

This clonotype came up a few times. The chain joins TRBV5-1 to TRBJ1-1, with 9 bases matching TRBD1. The CDR3 is 13 amino acids. J was trimmed by 5 bases and V by 6 bases; bases with no gene match: 5. Germline V gene data show CDR1 as SGHRS and CDR2 as YFSETQ. For the CDR3, the DNA is TGCGCCAGCACCGGGACAGGGTATACTGAAGCTTTCTTT. It yields the protein CASTGTGYTEAFF.

This clonotype showed up just a few times. The chain carries TRBV12-3 or TRBV12-4 and TRBJ2-3; D call uncertain. The V end lost 6 bases, the J end lost 4 bases, and 8 bases lay between the germline ends. The CDR3 length is 12 residues. In DNA form, the CDR3 reads TGTGCCAGCAGAGACTGCCCAGATACGCAGTATTTT. Translated, it gives CASRDCPDTQYF.

This clonotype was detected only a few times. The genes are TRBV6-5 and TRBJ2-1, with a weak D call TRBD2 (7 bases). There are 15 residues in the CDR3. Germline V gene lookup returns CDR1 MNHEY and CDR2 SVGAGI. Trimming removed 0 bases at V and 9 bases at J, with 15 bases between. The CDR3 reads CASSYSWGGAAEQFF. The DNA of the CDR3 is TGTGCCAGCAGTTACTCTTGGGGGGGGGCCGCTGAGCAGTTCTTC.

This clonotype came up a few times. The J gene is TRBJ2-7, the V gene TRBV18; 7 bases agree with TRBD1. J gave up 0 bases and V 6 bases, and 8 bases lay outside the gene matches. The CDR3 extends over 15 amino acids. CDR1 is KGHSH, CDR2 LQKENI, per germline. DNA for the CDR3: TGTGCCAGCTCCTCGGAGACAGGGATCTCCTACGAGCAGTACTTC. Amino acid sequence: CASSSETGISYEQYF.

The chain carries TRBV5-6 and TRBJ2-2; TRBD1 is a possible D gene (6 bases). Germline V gene sequence: CDR1 SGHDT, CDR2 YYEEEE. V shed 0 bases and J shed 1 base, with 10 bases lying between them. The CDR3 covers 16 residues. The CDR3 sequence is CASSLDGRGNTGELFF. As DNA, the CDR3 is TGTGCCAGCAGCTTGGATGGCAGGGGGAACACCGGGGAGCTGTTTTTT. Supplemented by reference TRBV5-6 and TRBJ2-2, the full variable domain reads DAGVTQSPTHLIKTRGQQVTLRCSPKSGHDTVSWYQQALGQGPQFIFQYYEEEERQRGNFPDRFSGHQFPNYSSELNVNALLLGDSALYLCASSLDGRGNTGELFFGEGSRLTVL.